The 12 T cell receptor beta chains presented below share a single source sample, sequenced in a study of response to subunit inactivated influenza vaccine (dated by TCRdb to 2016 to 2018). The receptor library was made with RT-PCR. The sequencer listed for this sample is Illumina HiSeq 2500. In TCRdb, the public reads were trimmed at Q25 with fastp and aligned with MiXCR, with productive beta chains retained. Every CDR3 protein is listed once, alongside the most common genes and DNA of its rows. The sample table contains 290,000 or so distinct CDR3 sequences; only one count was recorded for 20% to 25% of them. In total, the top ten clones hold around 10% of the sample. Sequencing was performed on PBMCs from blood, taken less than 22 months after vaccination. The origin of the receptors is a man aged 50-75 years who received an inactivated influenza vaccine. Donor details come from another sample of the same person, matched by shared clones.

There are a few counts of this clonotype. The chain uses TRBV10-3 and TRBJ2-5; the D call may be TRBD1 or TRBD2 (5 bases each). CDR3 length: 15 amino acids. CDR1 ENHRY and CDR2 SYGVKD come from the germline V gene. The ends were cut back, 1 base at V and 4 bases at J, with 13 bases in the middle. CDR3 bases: TGTGCCATCAGTGAGTACGGGGCCGATTCAGAGACCCAGTACTTC. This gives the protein CAISEYGADSETQYF.

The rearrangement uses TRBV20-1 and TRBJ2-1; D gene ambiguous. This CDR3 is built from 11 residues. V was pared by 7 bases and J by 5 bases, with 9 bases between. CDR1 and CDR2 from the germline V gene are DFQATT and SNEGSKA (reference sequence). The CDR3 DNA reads TGCAGTGGATCAGGACACAATGAGCAGTTCTTC. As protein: CSGSGHNEQFF.

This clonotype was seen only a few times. The CDR3 here is CASSLGRGRREQYF. CDR3 nucleotide sequence: TGTGCCAGCAGCTTGGGAAGGGGCAGGAGAGAGCAGTACTTC. The chain combines TRBV5-4 with TRBJ2-7, with a possible D match to TRBD1 (5 bases). Germline CDR1 is SGHNT and CDR2 is YYREEE (reference sequence). This CDR3 is built from 14 residues. V shed 0 bases and J shed 7 bases, with 14 bases lying between them.

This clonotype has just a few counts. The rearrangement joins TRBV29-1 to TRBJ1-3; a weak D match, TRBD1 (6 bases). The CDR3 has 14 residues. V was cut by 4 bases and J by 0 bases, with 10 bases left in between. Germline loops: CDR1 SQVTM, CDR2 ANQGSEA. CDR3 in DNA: TGCAGCGTTGGACCCAGGGGCTCTGGAAACACCATATATTTT. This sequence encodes CSVGPRGSGNTIYF.

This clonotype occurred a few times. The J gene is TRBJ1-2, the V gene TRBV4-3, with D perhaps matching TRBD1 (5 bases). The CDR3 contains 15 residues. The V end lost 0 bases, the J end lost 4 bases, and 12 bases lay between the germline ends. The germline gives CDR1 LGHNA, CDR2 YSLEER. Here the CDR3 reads CASSQEVGQIYGYTF. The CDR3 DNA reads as TGCGCCAGCAGCCAAGAAGTGGGGCAGATCTATGGCTACACCTTC.

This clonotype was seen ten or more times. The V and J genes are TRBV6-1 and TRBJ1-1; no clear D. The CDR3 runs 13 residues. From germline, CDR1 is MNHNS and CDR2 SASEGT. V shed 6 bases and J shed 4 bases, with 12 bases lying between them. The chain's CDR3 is CASSHTGSTEAFF. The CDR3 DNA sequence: TGTGCCAGCAGCCATACGGGCAGCACTGAAGCTTTCTTT.

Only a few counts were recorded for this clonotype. CDR3 in DNA: TGTGCCAGCAGCTTGCTGGGGCGCCGCATGACAGGGGAGCCAGCCCCCATATATTTT. Its translation: CASSLLGRRMTGEPAPIYF. V is TRBV5-4 and J is TRBJ1-3, with TRBD1 matching 8 bases. Per the germline V gene, CDR1 is SGHNT and CDR2 is YYREEE (reference sequence). The CDR3 runs 19 residues. Germline trimming cut 1 base from V and 11 bases from J; bases unmatched to any gene: 23. The whole variable domain, remainder taken from reference TRBV5-4 and TRBJ1-3, is ETGVTQSPTHLIKTRGQQVTLRCSSQSGHNTVSWYQQALGQGPQFIFQYYREEENGRGNFPPRFSGLQFPNYSSELNVNALELDDSALYLCASSLLGRRMTGEPAPIYFGEGSWLTVV.

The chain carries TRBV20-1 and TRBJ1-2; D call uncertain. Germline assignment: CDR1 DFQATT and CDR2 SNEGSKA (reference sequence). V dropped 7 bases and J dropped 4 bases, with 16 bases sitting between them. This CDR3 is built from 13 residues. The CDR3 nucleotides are TGCAGTGTTCCCTCGGACGGCAGCTATGGCTACACCTTC. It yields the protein CSVPSDGSYGYTF.

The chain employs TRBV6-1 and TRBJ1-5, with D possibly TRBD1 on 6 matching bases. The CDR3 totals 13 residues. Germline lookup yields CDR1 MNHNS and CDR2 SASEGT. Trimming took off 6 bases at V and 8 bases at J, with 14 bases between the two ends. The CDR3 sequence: CASSPRRGEPQHF. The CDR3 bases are TGTGCCAGCAGCCCTCGGAGGGGGGAGCCCCAGCATTTT.

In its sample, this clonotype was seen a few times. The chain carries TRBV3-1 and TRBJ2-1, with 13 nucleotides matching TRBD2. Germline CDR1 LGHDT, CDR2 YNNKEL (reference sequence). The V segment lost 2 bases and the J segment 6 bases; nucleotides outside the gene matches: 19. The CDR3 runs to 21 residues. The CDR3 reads CASSQSKWTSGSYYWGNEQFF. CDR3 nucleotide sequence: TGTGCCAGCAGCCAATCTAAATGGACTAGCGGGAGTTATTACTGGGGCAATGAGCAGTTCTTC.

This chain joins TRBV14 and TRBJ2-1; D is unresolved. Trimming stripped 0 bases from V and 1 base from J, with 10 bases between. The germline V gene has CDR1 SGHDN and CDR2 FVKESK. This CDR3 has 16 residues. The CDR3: CASSQEFISSYNEQFF. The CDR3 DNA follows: TGTGCCAGCAGCCAAGAATTCATCTCGTCCTACAATGAGCAGTTCTTC.

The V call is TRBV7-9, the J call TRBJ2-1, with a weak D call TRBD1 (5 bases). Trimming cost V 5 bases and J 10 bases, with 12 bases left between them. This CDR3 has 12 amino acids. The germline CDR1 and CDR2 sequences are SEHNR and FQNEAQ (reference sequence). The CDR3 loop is CASSLDSGEQFF. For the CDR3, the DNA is TGTGCCAGCAGCCTTGACAGTGGAGAGCAGTTCTTC.